The next 5 T cell receptor beta chains were all read from a single sample in a study of long-term antiretroviral therapy in people with HIV. It was version v3.0 of the immunoSEQ assay that was run at survey level. Repertoires were generated with immunoSEQ multiplex PCR, while TCRdb's copy carries only in-frame clones and drops some. The sample contains around 15,000 clones, around 89% of which appear only once. Specimen: unsorted PBMCs, collected 6.9 years after starting antiretroviral therapy. These receptors all come from a man aged 50 to 60 with HIV.

This sequence joins TRBV20-1 and TRBJ2-7; D call uncertain. Germline assignment: CDR1 DFQATT and CDR2 SNEGSKA (reference sequence). Trimming took 5 bases from V and 1 from J, leaving 3 bases between them. CDR3 length: 10 amino acids. The CDR3 protein is CSAPSYEQYF. In DNA, the CDR3 is TGCAGTGCTCCGTCCTACGAGCAGTACTTC.

In regard to this clone: A junction boundary mismatches the germline segment, possibly from a read error. The chain carries TRBV19 and TRBJ2-1; D might be TRBD2 (5 bases). The germline gives CDR1 LNHDA, CDR2 SQIVND (reference sequence). The CDR3 covers 15 residues. The CDR3 DNA follows: TGCGCCAGTAGTCTCGGACTGAGCTCCTACAATGAGCAGTTCTTC. Its translation is CASSLGLSSYNEQFF.

The chain recombines TRBV7-3 with TRBJ2-7; maybe TRBD1 (6 bases). Germline V gene data show CDR1 as SGHTA and CDR2 as FQGTGA. V was clipped by 4 bases and J by 4 bases, with 11 bases between them. The CDR3 length is 13 residues. The CDR3 reads CASSYTTGYEQYF. In DNA form, the CDR3 reads TGTGCCAGCAGCTACACGACAGGTTACGAGCAGTACTTC.

This clone was picked up a small number of times. V and J are TRBV28 and TRBJ1-4; 10 bases map to TRBD1. Germline loops: CDR1 MDHEN, CDR2 SYDVKM. The CDR3 has 20 residues. V was pared by 5 bases and J by 1 base, with 16 bases of the junction left unmatched. The CDR3 loop is CASSTIKPGQGIVTNEKLFF. CDR3 nucleotides: TGTGCCAGCAGTACGATTAAACCGGGACAGGGGATTGTAACTAATGAAAAACTGTTTTTT. Based on the CDR3 plus reference TRBV28 and TRBJ1-4, the full variable domain is DVKVTQSSRYLVKRTGEKVFLECVQDMDHENMFWYRQDPGLGLRLIYFSYDVKMKEKGDIPEGYSVSREKKERFSLILESASTNQTSMYLCASSTIKPGQGIVTNEKLFFGSGTQLSVL.

J is TRBJ1-5 and V is TRBV27; no definite D call. This CDR3 comprises 17 residues. Trimming removed 5 bases at V and 0 bases at J, with 17 bases between. Germline CDR1 MNHEY, CDR2 SMNVEV (reference sequence). The CDR3 here is CASSAIGLLPSNQPQHF. The CDR3 DNA sequence: TGTGCCAGCAGTGCCATTGGACTGCTCCCTAGCAATCAGCCCCAGCATTTT.